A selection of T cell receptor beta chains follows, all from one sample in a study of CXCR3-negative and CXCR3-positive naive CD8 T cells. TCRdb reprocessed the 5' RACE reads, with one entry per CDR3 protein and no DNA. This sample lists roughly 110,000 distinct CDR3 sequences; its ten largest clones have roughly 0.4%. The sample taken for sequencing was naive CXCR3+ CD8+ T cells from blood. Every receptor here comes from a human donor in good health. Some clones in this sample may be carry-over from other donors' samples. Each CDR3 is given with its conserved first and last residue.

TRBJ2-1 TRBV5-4 CASSEGDGLPYNEQFF
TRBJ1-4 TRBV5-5 CASSLTGTPNEKLFF
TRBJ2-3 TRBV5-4 CASSPFGGAGTDTQYF
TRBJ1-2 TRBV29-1 CSVPQDRGDGYTF
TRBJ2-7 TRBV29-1 CSVEDPRASSYEQYF
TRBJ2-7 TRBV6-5 CASSRTGNGEREQYF
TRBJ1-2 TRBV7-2 CASSFNSGGGNGYTF
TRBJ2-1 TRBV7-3 CASSQGDSLWDEQFF
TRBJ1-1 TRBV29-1 CSVGNSMVTEAFF
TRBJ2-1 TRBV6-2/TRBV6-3 CASSYGAGGPNEQFF
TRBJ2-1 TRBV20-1 CSARGRLAGGPSRYEQFF
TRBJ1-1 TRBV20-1 CSARDQGTEAFF
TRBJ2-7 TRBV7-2 CASSDSIWGGQYF
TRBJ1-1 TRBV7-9 CASSLAQGGAEAFF
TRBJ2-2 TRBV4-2 CASSHGPNTGELFF
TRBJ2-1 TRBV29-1 CSVEGRLAGDSSSYNEQFF
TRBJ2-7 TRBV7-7 CASSSGLGYEQYF